The rows below give T cell receptor beta chains drawn from one sample of a study of blood T cell repertoires in COVID-19. Repertoires were generated with immunoSEQ multiplex PCR, while TCRdb's copy carries only in-frame clones and drops some. This table holds roughly 400,000 clones, around nine tenths found once. The sequenced sample was PBMCs or T cells enriched from blood (not recorded which). These receptor sequences come from a woman in her 30s who had recovered from COVID-19. The CDR3 runs from the conserved cysteine through the conserved F or W. Each record gives: CDR3 length, clone size, J gene, V gene, D gene, CDR3 protein, CDR3 DNA. A D gene is named only where the DNA matches it firmly. The size of a clone is reported for some rows only, either as once, few or many, or as a class for expanded clones.

CDR3 length: 17; clone size: NA; J gene: TRBJ1-2; V gene: TRBV7-9; D gene: NA; CDR3 protein: CASSPGSPEGVKNGYTF; CDR3 DNA: TGTGCCAGCAGCCCAGGGAGTCCGGAGGGCGTAAAGAATGGCTACACCTTC
CDR3 length: 13; clone size: NA; J gene: TRBJ1-1; V gene: TRBV5-4; D gene: NA; CDR3 protein: CASSQGQNTEAFF; CDR3 DNA: TGTGCCAGCAGCCAGGGACAGAACACTGAAGCTTTCTTT
CDR3 length: 14; clone size: NA; J gene: TRBJ2-7; V gene: TRBV7-8; D gene: NA; CDR3 protein: CASSLGGRRAEQYF; CDR3 DNA: TGTGCCAGCAGCTTGGGGGGTCGGAGGGCCGAGCAGTACTTC
CDR3 length: 15; clone size: NA; J gene: TRBJ2-1; V gene: TRBV27; D gene: NA; CDR3 protein: CASSLSQGRINEQFF; CDR3 DNA: TGTGCCAGCAGTTTATCCCAGGGAAGGATAAATGAGCAGTTCTTC
CDR3 length: 16; clone size: few; J gene: TRBJ2-2; V gene: TRBV19; D gene: TRBD2; CDR3 protein: CASTYTGLAGTGELFF; CDR3 DNA: TGTGCCAGTACCTATACCGGACTAGCGGGAACCGGGGAGCTGTTTTTT
CDR3 length: 13; clone size: NA; J gene: TRBJ2-7; V gene: TRBV10-3; D gene: TRBD1; CDR3 protein: CAISRDRVEKQYF; CDR3 DNA: TGTGCCATCAGCCGGGACAGGGTTGAGAAGCAGTACTTC
CDR3 length: 17; clone size: once; J gene: TRBJ2-7; V gene: TRBV28; D gene: TRBD2; CDR3 protein: CASSQGLAGPSAYEQYF; CDR3 DNA: TGTGCCAGCAGTCAGGGACTAGCGGGCCCAAGCGCCTACGAGCAGTACTTC
CDR3 length: 14; clone size: NA; J gene: TRBJ2-7; V gene: TRBV11-1; D gene: TRBD1; CDR3 protein: CASSKDRGSYEQYF; CDR3 DNA: TGTGCCAGCAGTAAGGACAGGGGTTCCTACGAGCAGTACTTC
CDR3 length: 14; clone size: NA; J gene: TRBJ1-2; V gene: TRBV29-1; D gene: TRBD1; CDR3 protein: CSDSPWTGESGYTF; CDR3 DNA: TGCAGCGACAGTCCATGGACAGGGGAAAGTGGCTACACCTTC
CDR3 length: 13; clone size: NA; J gene: TRBJ1-5; V gene: TRBV7-2; D gene: NA; CDR3 protein: CASSFSGGQPQHF; CDR3 DNA: TGTGCCAGCAGCTTTTCCGGGGGTCAGCCCCAGCATTTT
CDR3 length: 16; clone size: NA; J gene: TRBJ2-2; V gene: TRBV30; D gene: TRBD2; CDR3 protein: CAWAGGGYGNTGELFF; CDR3 DNA: TGTGCCTGGGCCGGGGGGGGTTATGGGAACACCGGGGAGCTGTTTTTT
CDR3 length: 13; clone size: NA; J gene: TRBJ1-1; V gene: TRBV5-4; D gene: TRBD1; CDR3 protein: CASGAGGVTEAFF; CDR3 DNA: TGTGCCAGCGGGGCAGGGGGCGTCACTGAAGCTTTCTTT
CDR3 length: 20; clone size: NA; J gene: TRBJ2-1; V gene: TRBV11-3; D gene: TRBD2; CDR3 protein: CASSLGGLAGGHWLFNEQFF; CDR3 DNA: TGTGCCAGCAGCTTAGGGGGACTAGCGGGAGGCCACTGGCTATTCAATGAGCAGTTCTTC
CDR3 length: 14; clone size: NA; J gene: TRBJ2-2; V gene: TRBV4-3; D gene: NA; CDR3 protein: CASSQVRGTGELFF; CDR3 DNA: TGCGCCAGCAGCCAAGTGAGAGGGACCGGGGAGCTGTTTTTT
CDR3 length: 12; clone size: NA; J gene: TRBJ1-6; V gene: TRBV11-2; D gene: NA; CDR3 protein: CASSLERSPLHF; CDR3 DNA: TGTGCCAGCAGCTTAGAGCGGTCACCCCTCCACTTT
CDR3 length: 13; clone size: once; J gene: TRBJ2-1; V gene: TRBV7-3; D gene: NA; CDR3 protein: CASSPRSYNEQFF; CDR3 DNA: TGTGCCAGCAGCCCCCGCTCCTACAATGAGCAGTTCTTC
CDR3 length: 16; clone size: NA; J gene: TRBJ1-1; V gene: TRBV4-3; D gene: NA; CDR3 protein: CASSQVLDRQNTEAFF; CDR3 DNA: TGCGCCAGCAGCCAAGTCCTGGACAGACAGAACACTGAAGCTTTCTTT
CDR3 length: 15; clone size: NA; J gene: TRBJ2-7; V gene: TRBV11-3; D gene: TRBD1; CDR3 protein: CASSASGQGSYEQYF; CDR3 DNA: TGTGCCAGCAGCGCCTCGGGACAGGGTTCCTACGAGCAGTACTTC
CDR3 length: 16; clone size: NA; J gene: TRBJ2-5; V gene: TRBV2; D gene: TRBD2; CDR3 protein: CASSDAGTSGSETQYF; CDR3 DNA: TGTGCCAGCAGTGACGCTGGGACTAGCGGGAGTGAGACCCAGTACTTC
CDR3 length: 15; clone size: NA; J gene: TRBJ2-7; V gene: TRBV19; D gene: TRBD2; CDR3 protein: CASSIGAGGPYEQYF; CDR3 DNA: TGTGCCAGTAGTATAGGCGCGGGAGGGCCCTACGAGCAGTACTTC
CDR3 length: 14; clone size: NA; J gene: TRBJ1-2; V gene: TRBV5-1; D gene: TRBD1; CDR3 protein: CASSRPDRVYGYTF; CDR3 DNA: TGCGCCAGCAGCCGCCCCGACAGGGTTTACGGCTACACCTTC
CDR3 length: 18; clone size: NA; J gene: TRBJ2-7; V gene: TRBV5-1; D gene: TRBD2; CDR3 protein: CASSLAPPPIAGAYEQYF; CDR3 DNA: TGCGCCAGCAGCTTGGCCCCACCGCCAATAGCGGGAGCCTACGAGCAGTACTTC
CDR3 length: 13; clone size: NA; J gene: TRBJ2-2; V gene: TRBV12-3/TRBV12-4; D gene: NA; CDR3 protein: CASRSSVTGELFF; CDR3 DNA: TGTGCCAGCAGGTCTAGTGTCACCGGGGAGCTGTTTTTT
CDR3 length: 14; clone size: NA; J gene: TRBJ1-3; V gene: TRBV5-4; D gene: NA; CDR3 protein: CASSSPMSGNTIYF; CDR3 DNA: TGTGCCAGCAGCTCCCCAATGAGTGGAAACACCATATATTTT
CDR3 length: 12; clone size: NA; J gene: TRBJ1-1; V gene: TRBV6-5; D gene: TRBD1; CDR3 protein: CACDRDRGWAFF; CDR3 DNA: TGTGCCTGCGACCGGGACAGGGGTTGGGCTTTCTTT
CDR3 length: 14; clone size: NA; J gene: TRBJ1-4; V gene: TRBV10-3; D gene: TRBD1; CDR3 protein: CAISVGTDNEKLFF; CDR3 DNA: TGTGCCATCAGTGTCGGGACAGACAATGAAAAACTGTTTTTT
CDR3 length: 13; clone size: NA; J gene: TRBJ2-5; V gene: TRBV29-1; D gene: NA; CDR3 protein: CSARAGVGETQYF; CDR3 DNA: TGCAGCGCCCGGGCGGGCGTGGGGGAGACCCAGTACTTC
CDR3 length: 11; clone size: NA; J gene: TRBJ2-2; V gene: TRBV19; D gene: NA; CDR3 protein: CASSSYGELFF; CDR3 DNA: TGTGCCAGTAGTTCGTACGGGGAGCTGTTTTTT
CDR3 length: 13; clone size: NA; J gene: TRBJ1-2; V gene: TRBV3-1/TRBV3-2; D gene: TRBD1; CDR3 protein: CASSRDRVYGYTF; CDR3 DNA: TGTGCCAGCAGCCGGGACAGAGTCTATGGCTACACCTTC
CDR3 length: 14; clone size: NA; J gene: TRBJ1-2; V gene: TRBV20-1; D gene: NA; CDR3 protein: CSASYEGRVYGYTF; CDR3 DNA: TGCAGTGCTAGTTACGAGGGCCGGGTCTATGGCTACACCTTC
CDR3 length: 13; clone size: few; J gene: TRBJ1-3; V gene: TRBV4-1; D gene: TRBD1; CDR3 protein: CASSRGQGNTIYF; CDR3 DNA: TGCGCCAGCAGCCGGGGACAGGGAAACACCATATATTTT
CDR3 length: 13; clone size: NA; J gene: TRBJ2-7; V gene: TRBV30; D gene: TRBD2; CDR3 protein: CAWNLGTSGIWYF; CDR3 DNA: TGTGCCTGGAACTTGGGGACTAGCGGGATCTGGTACTTC
CDR3 length: 15; clone size: NA; J gene: TRBJ2-1; V gene: TRBV6-5; D gene: TRBD2; CDR3 protein: CASSNPGGGRNEQFF; CDR3 DNA: TGTGCCAGCAGTAACCCGGGGGGGGGTAGAAATGAGCAGTTCTTC
CDR3 length: 16; clone size: NA; J gene: TRBJ2-1; V gene: TRBV4-2; D gene: TRBD2; CDR3 protein: CASSQAAGGSINEQFF; CDR3 DNA: TGTGCCAGCAGCCAAGCTGCGGGGGGCTCGATTAATGAGCAGTTCTTC
CDR3 length: 16; clone size: NA; J gene: TRBJ2-7; V gene: TRBV4-1; D gene: TRBD2; CDR3 protein: CASSQGYALADYEQYF; CDR3 DNA: TGCGCCAGCAGCCAAGGATATGCACTAGCGGACTACGAGCAGTACTTC
CDR3 length: 15; clone size: NA; J gene: TRBJ1-2; V gene: TRBV6-5; D gene: NA; CDR3 protein: CASNPDRGFYYGYTF; CDR3 DNA: TGTGCCAGCAACCCCGACCGGGGATTCTACTATGGCTACACCTTC
CDR3 length: 14; clone size: NA; J gene: TRBJ2-1; V gene: TRBV27; D gene: NA; CDR3 protein: CASSLQGSKNEQFF; CDR3 DNA: TGTGCCAGCAGTTTGCAGGGAAGTAAGAATGAGCAGTTCTTC
CDR3 length: 15; clone size: NA; J gene: TRBJ1-4; V gene: TRBV5-1; D gene: TRBD1; CDR3 protein: CASSQGTGVYEKLFF; CDR3 DNA: TGCGCCAGCAGCCAGGGGACAGGGGTATACGAAAAACTGTTTTTT
CDR3 length: 13; clone size: NA; J gene: TRBJ2-7; V gene: TRBV6-6; D gene: TRBD1; CDR3 protein: CASTGGFDYEQYF; CDR3 DNA: TGTGCCAGCACAGGGGGCTTTGACTACGAGCAGTACTTC
CDR3 length: 13; clone size: NA; J gene: TRBJ2-1; V gene: TRBV7-6; D gene: TRBD2; CDR3 protein: CASSLAAGDEQFF; CDR3 DNA: TGTGCCAGCAGCTTAGCGGCGGGGGATGAGCAGTTCTTC
CDR3 length: 17; clone size: NA; J gene: TRBJ2-2; V gene: TRBV5-1; D gene: NA; CDR3 protein: CASSLVQGTLRTGELFF; CDR3 DNA: TGCGCCAGCAGCTTGGTGCAGGGAACTTTGAGGACCGGGGAGCTGTTTTTT
CDR3 length: 18; clone size: NA; J gene: TRBJ1-2; V gene: TRBV2; D gene: NA; CDR3 protein: CASRAQAALRYSNYGYTF; CDR3 DNA: TGTGCCAGCAGGGCCCAGGCCGCTCTTAGGTATTCTAACTATGGCTACACCTTC
CDR3 length: 17; clone size: NA; J gene: TRBJ2-1; V gene: TRBV2; D gene: NA; CDR3 protein: CASSEVGSGLSYNEQFF; CDR3 DNA: TGTGCCAGCAGTGAAGTCGGTAGCGGTCTTTCCTACAATGAGCAGTTCTTC
CDR3 length: 16; clone size: NA; J gene: TRBJ2-1; V gene: TRBV7-9; D gene: TRBD1; CDR3 protein: CASSLLGQGSYNEQFF; CDR3 DNA: TGTGCCAGCAGCCTCCTGGGACAGGGGTCCTACAATGAGCAGTTCTTC
CDR3 length: 14; clone size: once; J gene: TRBJ2-2; V gene: TRBV9; D gene: NA; CDR3 protein: CASRAGVGTGELFF; CDR3 DNA: TGTGCCAGCAGAGCAGGGGTCGGCACCGGGGAGCTGTTTTTT
CDR3 length: 16; clone size: NA; J gene: TRBJ1-2; V gene: TRBV5-1; D gene: NA; CDR3 protein: CASSLALSGGGHGYTF; CDR3 DNA: TGCGCCAGCAGCTTGGCCTTATCGGGGGGCGGCCATGGCTACACCTTC
CDR3 length: 11; clone size: NA; J gene: TRBJ1-1; V gene: TRBV20-1; D gene: NA; CDR3 protein: CSATDRRGAFF; CDR3 DNA: TGCAGTGCTACAGATAGAAGGGGAGCTTTCTTT
CDR3 length: 13; clone size: NA; J gene: TRBJ1-1; V gene: TRBV5-1; D gene: NA; CDR3 protein: CASSSKQNTEAFF; CDR3 DNA: TGCGCCAGCAGCTCAAAACAGAACACTGAAGCTTTCTTT
CDR3 length: 13; clone size: NA; J gene: TRBJ1-2; V gene: TRBV28; D gene: TRBD1; CDR3 protein: CASSPTGAGGYTF; CDR3 DNA: TGTGCCAGCAGTCCCACAGGGGCGGGTGGCTACACCTTC
CDR3 length: 15; clone size: NA; J gene: TRBJ2-3; V gene: TRBV4-1; D gene: TRBD1; CDR3 protein: CASSQKSGGRDTQYF; CDR3 DNA: TGCGCCAGCAGCCAAAAGTCAGGGGGCAGGGATACGCAGTATTTT
CDR3 length: 12; clone size: NA; J gene: TRBJ2-5; V gene: TRBV29-1; D gene: NA; CDR3 protein: CSVNRRRETQYF; CDR3 DNA: TGCAGCGTTAACCGGAGAAGAGAGACCCAGTACTTC
CDR3 length: 13; clone size: NA; J gene: TRBJ1-1; V gene: TRBV12-3/TRBV12-4; D gene: NA; CDR3 protein: CASSVGLNTEAFF; CDR3 DNA: TGTGCCTCCTCTGTGGGGCTGAACACTGAAGCTTTCTTT
CDR3 length: 14; clone size: NA; J gene: TRBJ1-2; V gene: TRBV3-1/TRBV3-2; D gene: NA; CDR3 protein: CASSHPGVPGGYTF; CDR3 DNA: TGTGCCAGCAGCCACCCGGGGGTTCCTGGGGGCTACACCTTC
CDR3 length: 14; clone size: NA; J gene: TRBJ2-2; V gene: TRBV2; D gene: NA; CDR3 protein: CASRWTQNTGELFF; CDR3 DNA: TGTGCCAGCAGATGGACACAGAACACCGGGGAGCTGTTTTTT
CDR3 length: 16; clone size: NA; J gene: TRBJ1-2; V gene: TRBV19; D gene: NA; CDR3 protein: CASRFYARGKDYGYTF; CDR3 DNA: TGTGCCAGTAGATTTTACGCGCGGGGAAAGGACTATGGCTACACCTTC
CDR3 length: 17; clone size: NA; J gene: TRBJ1-5; V gene: TRBV7-2; D gene: NA; CDR3 protein: CASSLVLGGAGNQPQHF; CDR3 DNA: TGTGCCAGCAGCTTAGTCCTAGGGGGGGCCGGCAATCAGCCCCAGCATTTT
CDR3 length: 17; clone size: NA; J gene: TRBJ1-2; V gene: TRBV5-4; D gene: NA; CDR3 protein: CASSSLNRIDKNYGYTF; CDR3 DNA: TGTGCCAGCAGCTCCCTAAATAGAATCGACAAGAACTATGGCTACACCTTC
CDR3 length: 9; clone size: NA; J gene: TRBJ2-7; V gene: TRBV5-3; D gene: TRBD2; CDR3 protein: CASGTSQYF; CDR3 DNA: TGTGCCAGTGGGACTAGTCAGTACTTC
CDR3 length: 15; clone size: few; J gene: TRBJ1-3; V gene: TRBV3-1/TRBV3-2; D gene: NA; CDR3 protein: CASSHNLGVINTIYF; CDR3 DNA: TGTGCCAGCAGCCACAACTTGGGAGTGATAAACACCATATATTTT